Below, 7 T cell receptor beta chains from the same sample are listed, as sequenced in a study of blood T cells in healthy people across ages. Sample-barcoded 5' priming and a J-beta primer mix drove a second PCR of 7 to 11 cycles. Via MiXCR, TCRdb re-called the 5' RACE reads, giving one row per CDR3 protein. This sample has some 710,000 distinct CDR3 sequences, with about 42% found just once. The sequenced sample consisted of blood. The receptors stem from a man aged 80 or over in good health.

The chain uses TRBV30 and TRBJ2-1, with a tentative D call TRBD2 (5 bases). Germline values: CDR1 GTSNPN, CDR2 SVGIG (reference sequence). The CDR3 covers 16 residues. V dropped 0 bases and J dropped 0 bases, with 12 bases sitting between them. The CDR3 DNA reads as TGTGCCTGGAGTGTACGAATAACTAGCTCCTACAATGAGCAGTTCTTC. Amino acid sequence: CAWSVRITSSYNEQFF.

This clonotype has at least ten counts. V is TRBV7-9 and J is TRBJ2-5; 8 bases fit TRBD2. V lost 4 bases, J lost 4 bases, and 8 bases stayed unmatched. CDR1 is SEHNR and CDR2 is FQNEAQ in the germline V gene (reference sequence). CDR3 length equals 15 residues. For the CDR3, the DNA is TGTGCCAGCAGCTCTGGTCGGGGGGGGTTAGAGACCCAGTACTTC. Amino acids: CASSSGRGGLETQYF.

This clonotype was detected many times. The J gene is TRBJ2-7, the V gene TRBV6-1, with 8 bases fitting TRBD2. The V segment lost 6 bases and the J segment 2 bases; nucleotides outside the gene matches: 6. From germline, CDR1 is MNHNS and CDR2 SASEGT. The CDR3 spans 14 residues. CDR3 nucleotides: TGTGCCAGCAGGCCCAGCGGGGGTGCCTACGAGCAGTACTTC. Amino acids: CASRPSGGAYEQYF.

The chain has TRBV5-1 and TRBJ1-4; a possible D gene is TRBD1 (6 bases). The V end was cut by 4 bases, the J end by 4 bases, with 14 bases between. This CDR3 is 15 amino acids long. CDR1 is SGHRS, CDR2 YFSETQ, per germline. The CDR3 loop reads CASSPVGGLNEKLFF. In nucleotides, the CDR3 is TGCGCCAGCAGCCCGGTCGGGGGGCTTAATGAAAAACTGTTTTTT.

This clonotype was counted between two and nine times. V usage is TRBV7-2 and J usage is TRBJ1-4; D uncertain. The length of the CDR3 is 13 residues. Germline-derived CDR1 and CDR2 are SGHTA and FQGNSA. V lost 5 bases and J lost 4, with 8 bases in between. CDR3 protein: CASSRGLNEKLFF. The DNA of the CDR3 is TGTGCCAGCAGCCGTGGACTTAATGAAAAACTGTTTTTT.

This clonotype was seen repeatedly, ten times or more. The CDR3 DNA sequence: TGTGCCACCAGCAGTTTCCCGAGGAGGTATTCGTATCCTGGCTACACCTTC. Its translation is CATSSFPRRYSYPGYTF. This sequence joins TRBV15 and TRBJ1-2; no firm D call. The V and J ends lost 3 bases and 7 bases respectively, with 24 bases between them. Germline CDR1 LNHNV, CDR2 YYDKDF (reference sequence). The CDR3 spans 17 residues.

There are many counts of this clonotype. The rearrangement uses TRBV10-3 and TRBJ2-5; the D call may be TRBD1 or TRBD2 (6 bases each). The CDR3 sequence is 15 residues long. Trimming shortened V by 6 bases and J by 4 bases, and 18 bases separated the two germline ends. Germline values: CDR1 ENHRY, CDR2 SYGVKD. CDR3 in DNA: TGTGCCATCAGCAGGGGACTCCCGGGCCTAGAGACCCAGTACTTC. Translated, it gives CAISRGLPGLETQYF.